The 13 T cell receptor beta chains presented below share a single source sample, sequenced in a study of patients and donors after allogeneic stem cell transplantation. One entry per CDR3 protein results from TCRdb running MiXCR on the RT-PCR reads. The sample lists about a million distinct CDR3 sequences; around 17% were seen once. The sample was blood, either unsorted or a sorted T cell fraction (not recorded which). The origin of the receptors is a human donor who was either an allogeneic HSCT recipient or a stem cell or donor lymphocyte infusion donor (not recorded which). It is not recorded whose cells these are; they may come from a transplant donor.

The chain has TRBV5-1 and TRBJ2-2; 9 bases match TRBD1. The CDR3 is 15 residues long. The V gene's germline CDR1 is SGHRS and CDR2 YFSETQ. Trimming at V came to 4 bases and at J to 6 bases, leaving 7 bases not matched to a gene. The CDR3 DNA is TGCGCCAGCAGCCCGGGACAGGGAATGGCCGGGGAGCTGTTTTTT. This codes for CASSPGQGMAGELFF.

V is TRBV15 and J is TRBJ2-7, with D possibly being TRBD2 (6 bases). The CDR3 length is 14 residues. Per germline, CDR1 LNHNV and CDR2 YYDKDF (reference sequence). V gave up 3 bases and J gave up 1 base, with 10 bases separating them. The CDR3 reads CATSRGLKSYEQYF. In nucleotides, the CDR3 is TGTGCCACCAGCAGGGGACTGAAGTCCTACGAGCAGTACTTC.

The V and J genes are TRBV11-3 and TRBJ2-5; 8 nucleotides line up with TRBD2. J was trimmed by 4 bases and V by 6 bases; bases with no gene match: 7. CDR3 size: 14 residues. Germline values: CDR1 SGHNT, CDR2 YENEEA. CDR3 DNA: TGTGCCAGCAGTATCGACGGGGGGGGAGAGACCCAGTACTTC. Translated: CASSIDGGGETQYF.

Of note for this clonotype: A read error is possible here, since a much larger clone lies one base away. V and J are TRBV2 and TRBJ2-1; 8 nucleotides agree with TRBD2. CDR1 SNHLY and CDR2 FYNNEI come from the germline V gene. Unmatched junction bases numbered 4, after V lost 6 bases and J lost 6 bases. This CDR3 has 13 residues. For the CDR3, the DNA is TGTGCCAGCAGCGGGGGGGCCTCCAATGAGCAGTTCTTC. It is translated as CASSGGASNEQFF.

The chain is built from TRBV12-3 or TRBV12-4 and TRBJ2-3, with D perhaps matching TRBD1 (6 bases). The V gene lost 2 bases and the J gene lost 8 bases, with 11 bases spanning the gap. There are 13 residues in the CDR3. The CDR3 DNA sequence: TGTGCCAGCAGTTTAATGGGGGCGGGTACGCAGTATTTT. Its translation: CASSLMGAGTQYF.

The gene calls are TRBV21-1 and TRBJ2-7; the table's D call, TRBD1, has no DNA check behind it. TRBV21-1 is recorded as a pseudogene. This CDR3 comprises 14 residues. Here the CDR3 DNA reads TGTGCCAGCAGCAAAGCCGGACAGTCTTCCGAGCAGTACTTC. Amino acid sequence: CASSKAGQSSEQYF.

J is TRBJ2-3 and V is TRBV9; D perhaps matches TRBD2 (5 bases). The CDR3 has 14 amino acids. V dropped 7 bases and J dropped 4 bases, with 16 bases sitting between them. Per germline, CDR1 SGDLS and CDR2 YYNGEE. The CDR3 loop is CASATIVGADTQYF. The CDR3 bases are TGTGCCAGCGCGACGATTGTGGGAGCAGATACGCAGTATTTT.

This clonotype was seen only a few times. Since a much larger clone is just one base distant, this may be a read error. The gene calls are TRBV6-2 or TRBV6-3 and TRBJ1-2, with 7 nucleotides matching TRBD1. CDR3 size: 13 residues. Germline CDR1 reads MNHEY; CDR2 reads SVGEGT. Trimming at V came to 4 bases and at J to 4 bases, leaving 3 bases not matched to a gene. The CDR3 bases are TGTGCCAGCAGTTTCGGGACAGTCTATGGCTACACCTTC. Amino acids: CASSFGTVYGYTF.

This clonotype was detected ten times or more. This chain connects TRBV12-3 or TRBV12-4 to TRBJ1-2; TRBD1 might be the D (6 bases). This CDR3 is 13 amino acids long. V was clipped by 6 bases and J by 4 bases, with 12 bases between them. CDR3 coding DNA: TGTGCCAGCAGCCTACAGGGCTCCTATGGCTACACCTTC. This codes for CASSLQGSYGYTF.

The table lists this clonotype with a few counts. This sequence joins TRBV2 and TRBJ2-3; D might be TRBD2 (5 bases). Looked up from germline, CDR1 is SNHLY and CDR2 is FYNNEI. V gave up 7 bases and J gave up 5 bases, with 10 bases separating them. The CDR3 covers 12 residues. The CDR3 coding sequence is TGTGCCAGCAAGCCTAGCTTAGATACGCAGTATTTT. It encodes CASKPSLDTQYF. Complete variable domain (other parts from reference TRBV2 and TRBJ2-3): EPEVTQTPSHQVTQMGQEVILRCVPISNHLYFYWYRQILGQKVEFLVSFYNNEISEKSEIFDDQFSVERPDGSNFTLKIRSTKLEDSAMYFCASKPSLDTQYFGPGTRLTVL.

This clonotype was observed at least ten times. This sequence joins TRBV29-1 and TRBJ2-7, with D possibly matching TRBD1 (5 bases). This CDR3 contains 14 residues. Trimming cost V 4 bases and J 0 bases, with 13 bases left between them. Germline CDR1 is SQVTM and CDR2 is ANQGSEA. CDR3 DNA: TGCAGCGTTGGCCCCGCAGGGTCCTCCTACGAGCAGTACTTC. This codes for CSVGPAGSSYEQYF.

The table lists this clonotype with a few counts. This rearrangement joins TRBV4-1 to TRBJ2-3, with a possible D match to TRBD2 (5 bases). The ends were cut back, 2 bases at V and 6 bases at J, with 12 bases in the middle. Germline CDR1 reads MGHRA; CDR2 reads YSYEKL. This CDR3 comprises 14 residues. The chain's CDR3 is CASSQYQRDDTQYF. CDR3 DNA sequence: TGCGCCAGCAGCCAATACCAGAGGGATGATACGCAGTATTTT.

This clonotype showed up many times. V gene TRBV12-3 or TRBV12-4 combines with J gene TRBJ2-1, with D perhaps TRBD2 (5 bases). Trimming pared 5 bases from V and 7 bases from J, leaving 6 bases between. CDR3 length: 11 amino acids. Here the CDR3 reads CASSRRNEQFF. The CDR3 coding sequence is TGTGCCAGCAGTAGGAGGAATGAGCAGTTCTTC.